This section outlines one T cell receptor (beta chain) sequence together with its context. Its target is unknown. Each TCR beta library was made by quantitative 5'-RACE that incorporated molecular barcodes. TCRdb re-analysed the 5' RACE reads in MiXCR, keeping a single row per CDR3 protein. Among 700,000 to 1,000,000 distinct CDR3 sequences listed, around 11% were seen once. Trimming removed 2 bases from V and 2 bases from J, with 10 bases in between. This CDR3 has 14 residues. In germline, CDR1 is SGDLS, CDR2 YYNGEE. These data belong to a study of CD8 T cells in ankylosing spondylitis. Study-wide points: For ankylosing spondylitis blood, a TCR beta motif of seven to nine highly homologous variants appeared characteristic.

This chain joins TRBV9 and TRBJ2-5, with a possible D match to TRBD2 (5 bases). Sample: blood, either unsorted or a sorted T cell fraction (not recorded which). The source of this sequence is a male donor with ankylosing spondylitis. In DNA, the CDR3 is TGTGCCAGCAGCGTCCTACCGGGGCAAGAGACCCAGTACTTC. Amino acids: CASSVLPGQETQYF.